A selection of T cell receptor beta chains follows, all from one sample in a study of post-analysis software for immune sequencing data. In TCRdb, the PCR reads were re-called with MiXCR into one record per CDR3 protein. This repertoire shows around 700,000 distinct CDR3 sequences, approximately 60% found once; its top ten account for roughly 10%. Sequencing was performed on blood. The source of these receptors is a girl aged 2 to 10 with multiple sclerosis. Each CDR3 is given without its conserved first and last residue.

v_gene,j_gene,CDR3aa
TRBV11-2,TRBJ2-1,ASSLNPGEREQF
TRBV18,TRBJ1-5,ASSPEPSNQPQH
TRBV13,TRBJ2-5,ASSSPGAGEETQH
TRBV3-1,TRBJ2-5,ASSQGQVQLNEQY
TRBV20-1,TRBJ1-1,SARAIGEGTEAF
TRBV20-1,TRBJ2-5,SAQERGGLETQY
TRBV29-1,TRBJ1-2,SAGPGANYGYT
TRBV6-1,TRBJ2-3,ASTGTGTPGSDTQY
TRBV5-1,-,ASSADRELGEQY
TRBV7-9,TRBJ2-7,VSTQSYEQY
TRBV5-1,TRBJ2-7,ASSPAGAGGIYEQY
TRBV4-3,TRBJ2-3,ASSQAAGGTDTQY
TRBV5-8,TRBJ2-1,ASSARDSKRQF
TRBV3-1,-,ASSRTGPETQY
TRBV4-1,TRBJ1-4,ASSTAGREKLF
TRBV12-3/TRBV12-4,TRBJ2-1,ASSLPAGGQDEQF
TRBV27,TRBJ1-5,ASSMASNQPQH
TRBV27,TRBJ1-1,ASSPQGRWDTEAF
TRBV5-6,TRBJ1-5,ASSLGTGYLRPQH
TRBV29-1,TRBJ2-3,SVDLGGGGADTQY
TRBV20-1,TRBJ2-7,SAGRDRVYEQY
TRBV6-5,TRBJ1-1,ASSLIPQGKNTEAF
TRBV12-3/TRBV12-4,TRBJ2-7,ASRGTGGTYEQY
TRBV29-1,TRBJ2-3,SVKRTGGEDTQY
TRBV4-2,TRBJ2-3,ASSHYEAGVSTDTQY
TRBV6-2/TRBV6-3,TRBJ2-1,ASSYPSSGTYNEQF
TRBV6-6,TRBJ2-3,ASRMLVGGVDTQY
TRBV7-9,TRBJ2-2,ASSQGQGNTGELF
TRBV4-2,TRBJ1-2,ASSLVYRGGYT
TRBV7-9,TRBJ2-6,ASSLAQGSGANVLT
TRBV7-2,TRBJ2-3,ASSRVWTGSTDTQY
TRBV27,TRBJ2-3,ASSLGLEDGPDTQY
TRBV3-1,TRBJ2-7,ASSPGLAGGRRSYEQY
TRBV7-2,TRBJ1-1,ASSFTGGGTEAF
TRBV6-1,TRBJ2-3,ASSVDGLAAPRPSTDTQY
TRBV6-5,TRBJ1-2,ASSRQTGPYGYT
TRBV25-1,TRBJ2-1,ASSEESNEQF
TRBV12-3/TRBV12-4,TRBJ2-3,ATWDEALTDTQY
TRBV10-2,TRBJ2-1,ASRDFSYNEQF
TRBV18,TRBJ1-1,ASSPLTGVTEAF
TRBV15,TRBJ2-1,ATKLEERRNEQF
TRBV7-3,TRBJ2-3,ASSTGTSGYTQY
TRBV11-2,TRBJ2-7,ASSSPGQGAAGYEQY
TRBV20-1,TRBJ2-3,SAGGHHTDTQY
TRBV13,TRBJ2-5,ASSLRANQETQY
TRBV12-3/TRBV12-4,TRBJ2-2,ASSPAGSNTGELF
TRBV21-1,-,ASTLKERRYPYEQY
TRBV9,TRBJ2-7,ASSDDSSTGGHEQY
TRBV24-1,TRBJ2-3,ATTPEGQPSTDTQY
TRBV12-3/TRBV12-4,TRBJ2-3,ASSFIADTQY
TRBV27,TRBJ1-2,ASSLTQLYGYT
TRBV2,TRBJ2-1,ASSEASGSYNEQF